A selection of T cell receptor beta chains follows, all from one sample in a study of T cells after yellow fever vaccination. TCRdb redid the calling of the 5' RACE reads with MiXCR, one entry per CDR3 protein. Of about 150,000 distinct CDR3 sequences in the sample, about 7% are singletons; the top ten hold more than 0.6%. The source material was CD4+ T cells sorted from PBMCs, sampled 10 days after the yellow fever booster vaccination. These receptors all come from a man aged 25 to 45 who received the YFV17D yellow fever vaccine. CDR3s include the opening cysteine and the closing phenylalanine or tryptophan. A D gene is named only where the DNA matches it firmly. The size entry gives how often the clone was seen (once, few, many) or a class if it is expanded.

CDR3 protein: CSAPNQSGLFNSPLHF
CDR3 DNA: TGCAGTGCTCCTAACCAATCGGGATTGTTTAATTCACCCCTCCACTTT
J gene: TRBJ1-6
V gene: TRBV20-1
D gene: .
clone size: few

CDR3 protein: CASSPRREAEQFF
CDR3 DNA: TGTGCCAGCAGCCCCCGAAGGGAAGCCGAGCAGTTCTTC
J gene: TRBJ2-1
V gene: TRBV12-3/TRBV12-4
D gene: .
clone size: many

CDR3 protein: CASSLAQYF
CDR3 DNA: TGTGCCAGCAGCTTAGCGCAGTATTTT
J gene: TRBJ2-3
V gene: TRBV7-2
D gene: .
clone size: few

CDR3 protein: CATSRDLAGAYNEQFF
CDR3 DNA: TGTGCCACCAGCAGAGATCTAGCGGGAGCTTACAATGAGCAGTTCTTC
J gene: TRBJ2-1
V gene: TRBV15
D gene: TRBD2
clone size: many